This TCR beta chain appears in the sequencing data of a study of vaccination and CD4 T cells after COVID-19. The CDR3 has 15 amino acids. Germline V CDR1 and CDR2: SGHVS, FQNEAQ. V was cut by 1 base and J by 4 bases, with 13 bases left in between. This clonotype has only one observation. Its antigen is currently unknown. CD4+ T cells that had been cultured provided DNA sequenced with the Oncomine TCR Beta short-read assay. A single record per CDR3 protein comes from TCRdb applying MiXCR to the PCR reads. This sample has approximately 20,000 distinct CDR3 sequences, with around 60% found just once. The treatment was: approximately 11-day PBMC culture with coronavirus spike peptide pools or control peptides (ViraFEST assay).

This sequence joins TRBV7-8 and TRBJ1-2, with D possibly matching TRBD1 (6 bases). The receptor was derived from a human donor who had recovered from COVID-19. Sequenced sample: CD4+ T cells from blood, cultured in vitro. CDR3 region: CASSLVPGAVYGYTF. CDR3 coding DNA: TGTGCCAGCAGCTTAGTTCCGGGGGCGGTCTATGGCTACACCTTC.